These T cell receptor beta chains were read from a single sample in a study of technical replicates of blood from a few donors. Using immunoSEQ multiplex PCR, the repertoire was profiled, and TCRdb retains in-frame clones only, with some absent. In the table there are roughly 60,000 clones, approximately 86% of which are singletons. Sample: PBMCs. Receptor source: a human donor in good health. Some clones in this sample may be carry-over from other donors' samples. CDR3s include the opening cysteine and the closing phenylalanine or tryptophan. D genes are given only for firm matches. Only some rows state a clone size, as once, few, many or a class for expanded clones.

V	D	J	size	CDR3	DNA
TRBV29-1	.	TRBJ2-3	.	CSVEDLDRGRSGGRSDTQYF	TGCAGCGTTGAAGACTTAGACAGGGGGAGGAGCGGGGGGCGGTCAGATACGCAGTATTTT
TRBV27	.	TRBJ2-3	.	CASKPMTTSTDTQYF	TGTGCCAGCAAACCGATGACAACTAGCACAGATACGCAGTATTTT
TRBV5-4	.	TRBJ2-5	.	CASSPSVYQETQYF	TGTGCCAGCAGCCCTTCTGTATACCAAGAGACCCAGTACTTC
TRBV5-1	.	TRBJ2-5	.	CASSLPGTETQYF	TGCGCCAGCAGTTTGCCGGGTACAGAGACCCAGTACTTC
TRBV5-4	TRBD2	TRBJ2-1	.	CASSPGTRNYNEQFF	TGTGCCAGCAGCCCCGGGACTAGAAACTACAATGAGCAGTTCTTC
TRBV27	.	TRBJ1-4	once	CASSSVGFEEEKLFF	TGTGCCAGCAGTTCCGTCGGGTTTGAGGAGGAAAAACTGTTTTTT
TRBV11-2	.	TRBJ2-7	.	CASSLLVASDEQYF	TGTGCCAGCAGCTTACTGGTAGCAAGCGACGAGCAGTACTTC
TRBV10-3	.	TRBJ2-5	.	CAINPGAGETQYF	TGTGCCATCAATCCGGGAGCGGGAGAGACCCAGTACTTC
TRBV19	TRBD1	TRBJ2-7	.	CASSTLGQYYEQYF	TGTGCCAGTAGTACCTTGGGACAGTACTACGAGCAGTACTTC
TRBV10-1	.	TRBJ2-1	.	CASSRDLRVGNEQFF	TGCGCCAGCAGTCGGGACTTGAGGGTGGGGAATGAGCAGTTCTTC
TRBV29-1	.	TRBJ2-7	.	CSVLLGDYEQYF	TGCAGCGTTCTCCTGGGAGACTACGAGCAGTACTTC
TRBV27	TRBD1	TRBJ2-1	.	CASSLRTGGRPGYNEQFF	TGTGCCAGCAGTTTACGAACAGGGGGGCGTCCTGGGTACAATGAGCAGTTCTTC
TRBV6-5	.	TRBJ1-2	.	CASIQGGSGGYTF	TGTGCCAGCATCCAGGGAGGGAGCGGGGGCTACACCTTC
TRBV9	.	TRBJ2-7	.	CASSVGEGLASYEQYF	TGTGCCAGCAGCGTAGGGGAAGGACTGGCCTCCTACGAGCAGTACTTC
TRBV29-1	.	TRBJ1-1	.	CSVGQVVNTEAFF	TGCAGCGTTGGACAGGTTGTTAACACTGAAGCTTTCTTT
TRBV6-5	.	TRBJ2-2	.	CASSYRRVANTGELFF	TGTGCCAGCAGTTACAGGAGGGTCGCGAACACCGGGGAGCTGTTTTTT
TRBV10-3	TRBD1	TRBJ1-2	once	CAISVAGQFDHTF	TGTGCCATCAGTGTCGCGGGACAGTTTGATCACACCTTC
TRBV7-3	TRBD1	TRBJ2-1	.	CASSPGQGDEQFF	TGTGCCAGCAGCCCTGGGCAGGGGGATGAGCAGTTCTTC
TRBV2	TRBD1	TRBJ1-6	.	CASRSDRANSPLHF	TGTGCCAGCAGATCGGACAGGGCGAATTCACCCCTCCACTTT
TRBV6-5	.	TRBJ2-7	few	CASSFSNEQYF	TGTGCCAGCAGTTTCTCTAACGAGCAGTACTTC
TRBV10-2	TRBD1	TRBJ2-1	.	CASRTDRGGYNEQFF	TGCGCCAGCAGAACCGACAGGGGAGGCTACAATGAGCAGTTCTTC
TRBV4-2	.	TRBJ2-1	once	CASSLGGDRGNNEQFF	TGTGCCAGCAGCTTAGGGGGGGACCGCGGAAACAATGAGCAGTTCTTC
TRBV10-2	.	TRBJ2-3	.	CASSERGLTLTDTQYF	TGCGCCAGCAGTGAGAGGGGATTGACGCTAACAGATACGCAGTATTTT
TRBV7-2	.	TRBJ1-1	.	CASSSQSGGRNTEAFF	TGTGCCAGCAGCTCCCAGTCGGGGGGGAGAAACACTGAAGCTTTCTTT
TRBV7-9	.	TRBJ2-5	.	CASKSQGLVGETQYF	TGTGCCAGCAAATCGCAGGGCCTAGTGGGGGAGACCCAGTACTTC
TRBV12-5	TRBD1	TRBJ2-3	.	CASGSPGQGAPDTQYF	TGTGCTAGTGGTTCTCCGGGACAGGGGGCCCCAGATACGCAGTATTTT
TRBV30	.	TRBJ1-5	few	CAWGGMPNQPQHF	TGTGCCTGGGGAGGGATGCCAAATCAGCCCCAGCATTTT
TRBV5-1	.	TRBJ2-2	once	CASSMGEGELFF	TGCGCCAGCAGCATGGGAGAGGGGGAGCTGTTTTTT
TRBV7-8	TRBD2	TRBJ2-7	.	CASSLEAGAYEQYF	TGTGCCAGCAGCTTAGAAGCGGGAGCCTACGAGCAGTACTTC
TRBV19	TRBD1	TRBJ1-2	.	CASSIQDRAGGGYTF	TGTGCCAGTAGTATCCAGGACAGGGCCGGAGGTGGCTACACCTTC
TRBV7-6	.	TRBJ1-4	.	CASSVGVGSNEKLFF	TGTGCCAGCAGCGTAGGGGTCGGGTCTAATGAAAAACTGTTTTTT
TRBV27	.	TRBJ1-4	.	CASSLDQGGMEKLFF	TGTGCCAGCAGTTTGGATCAGGGAGGTATGGAAAAACTGTTTTTT
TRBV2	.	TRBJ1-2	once	CASSWEGQVSYGYTF	TGTGCCAGCAGTTGGGAGGGACAAGTTTCCTATGGCTACACCTTC
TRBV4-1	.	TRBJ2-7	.	CASSPIGVARSSEQYF	TGCGCCAGCAGCCCGATCGGGGTAGCGCGGTCCTCCGAGCAGTACTTC
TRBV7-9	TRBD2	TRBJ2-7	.	CASSLSGRGYEQYF	TGTGCCAGCAGCCTTAGCGGGAGAGGGTACGAGCAGTACTTC
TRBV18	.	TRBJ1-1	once	CASSPTTANTEAFF	TGTGCCAGCTCACCGACGACAGCGAACACTGAAGCTTTCTTT
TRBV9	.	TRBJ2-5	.	CASSVGGGVGQETQYF	TGTGCCAGCAGCGTAGGAGGGGGGGTGGGTCAAGAGACCCAGTACTTC
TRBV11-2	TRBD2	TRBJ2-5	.	CASSLGGGETQYF	TGTGCCAGCAGCTTAGGGGGGGGAGAGACCCAGTACTTC
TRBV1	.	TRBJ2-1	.	CTSSQDPPLAGGAGNEQFF	TGCACCAGCAGCCAAGATCCCCCACTAGCGGGGGGGGCCGGGAATGAGCAGTTCTTC
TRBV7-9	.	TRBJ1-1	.	CASSRTANTEAFF	TGTGCCAGCAGCCGGACAGCGAACACTGAAGCTTTCTTT
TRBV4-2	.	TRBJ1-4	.	CASSRAPVVTNEKLFF	TGTGCCAGCAGCCGGGCTCCAGTTGTGACTAATGAAAAACTGTTTTTT
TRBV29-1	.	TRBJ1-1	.	CSVARVNWAFF	TGCAGCGTTGCTCGTGTCAACTGGGCTTTCTTT
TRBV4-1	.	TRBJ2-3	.	CASSQEDIPPADTQYF	TGCGCCAGCAGCCAAGAGGACATACCCCCCGCAGATACGCAGTATTTT
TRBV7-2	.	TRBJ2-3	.	CASSLAPSPSTQYF	TGTGCCAGCAGCTTAGCGCCTAGCCCAAGTACGCAGTATTTT
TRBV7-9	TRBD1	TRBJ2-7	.	CASSLASTNRDRVEYEQYF	TGTGCCAGCAGCTTAGCGAGCACGAACCGGGACAGGGTAGAGTACGAGCAGTACTTC
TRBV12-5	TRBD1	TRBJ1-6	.	CASGLVDRGPTNSPLHF	TGTGCTAGTGGTTTGGTAGACAGGGGCCCGACGAATTCACCCCTCCACTTT
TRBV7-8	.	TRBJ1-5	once	CASSRDSGNQPQHF	TGTGCCAGCAGCCGTGACAGTGGCAATCAGCCCCAGCATTTT
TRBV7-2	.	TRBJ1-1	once	CASSFRGEGVNTEAFF	TGTGCCAGCAGCTTCAGGGGCGAGGGGGTGAACACTGAAGCTTTCTTT
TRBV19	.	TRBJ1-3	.	CASSITGTSGNTIYF	TGTGCCAGTAGTATAACAGGGACCTCTGGAAACACCATATATTTT
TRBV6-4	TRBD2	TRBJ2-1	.	CASSDTASGRSYNEQFF	TGTGCCAGCAGTGACACTGCTAGCGGGCGATCCTACAATGAGCAGTTCTTC
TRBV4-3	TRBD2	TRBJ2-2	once	CASSQEVRLAGPMAGTGELFF	TGCGCCAGCAGCCAAGAGGTTCGACTAGCGGGACCTATGGCGGGCACCGGGGAGCTGTTTTTT
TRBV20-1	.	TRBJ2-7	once	CSVDSYEQYF	TGCAGTGTGGACAGCTACGAGCAGTACTTC
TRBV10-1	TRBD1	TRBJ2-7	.	CASSEETGTGGVGGNYEQYF	TGCGCCAGCAGTGAGGAAACTGGGACAGGGGGCGTCGGCGGGAATTACGAGCAGTACTTC
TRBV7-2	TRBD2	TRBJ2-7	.	CASSLDPSGVYEQYF	TGTGCCAGCAGCTTAGATCCTAGCGGAGTATACGAGCAGTACTTC